This TCR beta chain is drawn from a study of PD-L1 blockade in urothelial cancer. The wider study: In about 2014, patients got going on atezolizumab, taking 1,200 mg intravenously every 3 weeks. When blood samples were assessed, the median T cell count was approximately 140,000.

The CDR3 runs to 16 residues. Germline V CDR1 and CDR2: MDHEN, SYDVKM. J was trimmed by 1 base and V by 4 bases; bases with no gene match: 8. Libraries were prepared by immunoSEQ multiplex PCR; TCRdb keeps only in-frame clonotypes and omits some of them. The table has tens of thousands of clones, approximately 82% seen once. Time point meaning: peripheral blood 6 weeks after treatment start. This sequence originates from a man between 70 and 80 years old with urothelial cancer. The specimen comprised PBMCs, sampled around atezolizumab (anti-PD-L1) treatment. This chain joins TRBV28 and TRBJ1-1; 8 bases align to TRBD1. CDR3 DNA sequence: TGTGCCAGCAGTTCCCCCCAGGGGGCAAGGAACACTGAAGCTTTCTTT. Residues: CASSSPQGARNTEAFF.